The TCR beta chain described here comes from a study of monozygotic twins with inflammatory bowel disease. The study's findings and limits: Using the inverse Simpson index, IBD patients had lower TCRbeta diversity than healthy co-twins. Healthy twins shared more clonotypes with others than IBD patients, most markedly active ones.

The CDR3 loop spans 14 amino acids. The germline V gene has CDR1 SGHRS and CDR2 YFSETQ. As regards this clonotype: The target antigen is unknown.

UMIs with a 6-nucleotide sample barcode were added by template switching. Using the 5' RACE reads, TCRdb records one entry per CDR3 protein without DNA. Here the sample table reports some 160,000 distinct CDR3 sequences. The chain carries TRBV5-1 and TRBJ1-1; TCRdb selects TRBD1, and the lack of DNA leaves this call unchecked. The clonotype originates from a human donor with ulcerative colitis or Crohn's disease, or a healthy co-twin of an affected twin (not recorded which). What was sequenced was blood. CDR3 residues: CASTRQGGGAEAFF.